The text below deals with one T cell receptor beta chain. Its target is not known. In the PCR, 60 Vbeta and 13 Jbeta primers were used. Sequencing used immunoSEQ multiplex PCR; TCRdb keeps in-frame clones, though not all of them. The repertoire holds about 180,000 clones, around 77% seen once, with 1% in the top ten. These data come from a study of cytomegalovirus exposure and HLA in healthy donors. Broader study findings: Reported results showed that the classifier diagnosed cytomegalovirus status with high specificity and sensitivity. Cytomegalovirus-associated TCR beta chains were listed, numbering over 150. Reportedly, a later analysis found an Asian-associated ancestry cluster had fewer N-insertions than the approximately 640-donor mean.

Germline V gene sequence: CDR1 MNHNS, CDR2 SASEGT. The CDR3 length is 14 residues. The trim removed 5 bases at V and 4 bases at J, leaving 5 bases unmatched. The V and J genes are TRBV6-1 and TRBJ1-3; 7 bases are a match to TRBD1. The source material was PBMCs. This TCR was recovered from a woman between 50 and 59 years old in good health and CMV-seropositive. The CDR3 reads CASSLGQRGNTIYF. CDR3 DNA: TGTGCCAGCAGTCTGGGACAGCGAGGAAACACCATATATTTT.